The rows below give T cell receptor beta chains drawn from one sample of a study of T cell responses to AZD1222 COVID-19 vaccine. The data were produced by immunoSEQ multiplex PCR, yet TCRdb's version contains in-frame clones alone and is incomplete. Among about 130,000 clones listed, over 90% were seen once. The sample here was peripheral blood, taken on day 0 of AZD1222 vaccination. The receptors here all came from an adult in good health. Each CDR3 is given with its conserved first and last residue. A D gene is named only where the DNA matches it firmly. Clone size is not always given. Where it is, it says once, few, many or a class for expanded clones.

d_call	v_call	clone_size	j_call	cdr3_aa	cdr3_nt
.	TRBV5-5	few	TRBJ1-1	CASSRTFMNTEAFF	TGTGCCAGCAGCCGGACATTCATGAACACTGAAGCTTTCTTT
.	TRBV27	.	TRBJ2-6	CASSFLGASGANVLTF	TGTGCCAGCAGTTTCCTTGGGGCATCTGGGGCCAACGTCCTGACTTTC
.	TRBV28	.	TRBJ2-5	CASSQGYEETQYF	TGTGCCAGCAGTCAGGGGTACGAAGAGACCCAGTACTTC
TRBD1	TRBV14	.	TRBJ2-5	CASSQTPVSRGFQETQYF	TGTGCCAGCAGCCAAACCCCGGTCAGCAGGGGGTTTCAGGAGACCCAGTACTTC
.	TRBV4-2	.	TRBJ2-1	CASSQARSSSYNEQFF	TGTGCCAGCAGCCAGGCCAGGTCTAGCTCCTACAATGAGCAGTTCTTC
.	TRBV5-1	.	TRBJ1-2	CASSTDAGAYGYTF	TGCGCCAGCAGCACGGATGCGGGGGCCTATGGCTACACCTTC
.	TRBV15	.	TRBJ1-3	CATSRGLGGNTIYF	TGTGCCACCAGCAGAGGGCTTGGGGGAAACACCATATATTTT
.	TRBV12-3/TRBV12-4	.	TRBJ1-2	CASSFSVFGYTF	TGTGCCAGCAGTTTCTCGGTCTTTGGCTACACCTTC
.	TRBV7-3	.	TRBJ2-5	CASSLRRGETQYF	TGTGCCAGCAGCTTAAGGAGGGGAGAGACCCAGTACTTC
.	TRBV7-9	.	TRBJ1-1	CASSIKENTEAFF	TGTGCCAGCAGTATCAAGGAAAACACTGAAGCTTTCTTT
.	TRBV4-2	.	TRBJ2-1	CASSQGGEPYNEQFF	TGTGCCAGCAGCCAAGGCGGGGAGCCCTACAATGAGCAGTTCTTC
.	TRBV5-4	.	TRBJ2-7	CASSLDGSSYEQYF	TGTGCCAGCAGCTTGGACGGGAGCTCCTACGAGCAGTACTTC
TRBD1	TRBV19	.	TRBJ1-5	CASSRTGGFNQPQHF	TGTGCCAGTAGCAGGACAGGGGGCTTCAATCAGCCCCAGCATTTT
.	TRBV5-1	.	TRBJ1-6	CASSLTDRSSLHF	TGCGCCAGCAGCTTGACAGACAGGTCGTCCCTCCACTTT
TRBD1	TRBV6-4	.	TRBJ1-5	CASSELGTGGYQPQHF	TGTGCCAGCAGTGAATTAGGGACAGGGGGCTATCAGCCCCAGCATTTT
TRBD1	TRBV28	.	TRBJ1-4	CASSSPGQNEKLFF	TGTGCCAGCAGTTCTCCGGGACAGAATGAAAAACTGTTTTTT
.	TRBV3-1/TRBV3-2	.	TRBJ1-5	CASSPVREQPQHF	TGTGCCAGCAGCCCAGTAAGAGAGCAGCCCCAGCATTTT
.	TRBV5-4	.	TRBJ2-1	CASSSPDTYNEQFF	TGTGCCAGCAGCTCCCCGGACACTTACAATGAGCAGTTCTTC
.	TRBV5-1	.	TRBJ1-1	CASSLVGPENTEAFF	TGCGCCAGCAGCTTGGTGGGACCGGAGAACACTGAAGCTTTCTTT
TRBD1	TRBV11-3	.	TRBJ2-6	CASSLGQTFSGANVLTF	TGTGCCAGCAGCTTGGGACAGACGTTTAGTGGGGCCAACGTCCTGACTTTC
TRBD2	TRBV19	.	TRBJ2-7	CASSWLAGAYEQYF	TGTGCCAGTAGTTGGCTAGCGGGAGCTTACGAGCAGTACTTC
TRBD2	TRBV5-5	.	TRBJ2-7	CASSSRGDYEQYF	TGTGCCAGCAGCTCCCGGGGGGACTACGAGCAGTACTTC
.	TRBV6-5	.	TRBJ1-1	CASSFTGSTEAFF	TGTGCCAGTAGTTTTACAGGGAGCACTGAAGCTTTCTTT
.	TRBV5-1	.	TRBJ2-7	CASSINRDTYEQYF	TGCGCCAGCAGCATAAACCGGGACACCTACGAGCAGTACTTC
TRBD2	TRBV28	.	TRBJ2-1	CASSLAGGSEQFF	TGTGCCAGCAGTTTGGCGGGAGGGAGTGAGCAGTTCTTC
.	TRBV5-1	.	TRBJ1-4	CASSPRTATNEKLFF	TGCGCCAGCAGCCCCCGGACAGCAACTAATGAAAAACTGTTTTTT
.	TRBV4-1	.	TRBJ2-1	CASSQATDNEQFF	TGCGCCAGCAGCCAAGCGACCGACAATGAGCAGTTCTTC
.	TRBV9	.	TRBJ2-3	CASSVGREDTQYF	TGTGCCAGCAGCGTAGGGAGGGAAGATACGCAGTATTTT